This T cell receptor beta chain was sequenced during a study of Graves' ophthalmopathy and Graves' hyperthyroidism. In the study overall: Peripheral blood was gathered at the point of initial diagnosis, before any treatment started.

The CDR3 spans 15 residues. Germline loops: CDR1 LNHDA, CDR2 SQIVND (reference sequence). The J segment lost 3 bases and the V segment lost 7 bases, leaving 7 bases of the junction unmatched. Researchers took RNA transcripts and amplified TCR beta CDR3 regions from them. RT-PCR in the first round used HTBI primers; a second-round multiplex PCR followed. Each CDR3 protein gets one entry after TCRdb re-called the multiplex PCR reads with MiXCR. This sample yields approximately 500,000 distinct CDR3 sequences, of which approximately 15% are seen a single time; roughly 10% belongs to the top ten. Of note for this clonotype: Its antigen is unidentified.

Findings of the study overall: Appearing in blood as well were most expanded thyroid clonotypes above 0.001 frequency. Discrimination between ophthalmopathy and stable hyperthyroidism by a 13-signature model showed 87.88% sensitivity and over 70% specificity.

The chain is built from TRBV19 and TRBJ2-7; TRBD2 matches at 12 bases. Sequencing input: blood. This sequence originates from a woman aged 30 to 39 with Graves' ophthalmopathy. The CDR3, as DNA: TGTGCCAGTACCGCGACTAGCGGGGGCCACTACGAGCAGTACTTC. It encodes CASTATSGGHYEQYF.